Each of the 20 T cell receptor beta chains below was sequenced from the same sample in a study of blood T cell repertoires in COVID-19. Method: immunoSEQ multiplex PCR; TCRdb's copy keeps in-frame clones and lacks some. The table has roughly 63,000 clones, 70% to 80% seen once. Sequenced sample: peripheral blood. These receptors came from a human donor in a cohort sampled during active COVID-19.

V and J are TRBV7-8 and TRBJ2-7; D is unclear. The germline CDR1 and CDR2 sequences are SGHVS and FQNEAQ. The length of the CDR3 is 12 residues. Trimming removed 5 bases from V and 3 bases from J, with 8 bases in between. CDR3: CASSLTNYEQYF. CDR3 in DNA: TGTGCCAGCAGCCTCACAAACTACGAGCAGTACTTC.

The chain recombines TRBV28 with TRBJ1-5; D remains ambiguous. This CDR3 is 12 amino acids long. V was pared by 8 bases and J by 3 bases, with 8 bases between. Germline CDR1 is MDHEN and CDR2 is SYDVKM. The CDR3 region is CASFPSNQPQHF. The CDR3 DNA is TGTGCCAGCTTCCCCTCCAATCAGCCCCAGCATTTT.

This sequence joins TRBV19 and TRBJ2-3; 8 bases align to TRBD1. J was trimmed by 4 bases and V by 4 bases; bases with no gene match: 10. This CDR3 comprises 16 residues. The V gene's germline CDR1 is LNHDA and CDR2 SQIVND (reference sequence). The CDR3 reads CASSSRSARGPDTQYF. The CDR3 DNA is TGTGCCAGTAGTAGCCGGAGCGCCAGGGGGCCAGATACGCAGTATTTT.

This clone was observed a few times. The chain couples TRBV12-3 or TRBV12-4 to TRBJ1-1; D is undetermined. V lost 1 base and J 2 bases, leaving 5 bases between the germline ends. The CDR3 has 13 residues. CDR3 in DNA: TGTGCCAGCAGTTTAGTGTATAACACTGAAGCTTTCTTT. Amino acid sequence: CASSLVYNTEAFF.

The gene calls are TRBV7-2 and TRBJ1-3; D gene uncertain. Trimming pared 2 bases from V and 4 bases from J, leaving 12 bases between. CDR3 size: 15 residues. The V gene's germline CDR1 is SGHTA and CDR2 FQGNSA. This chain's CDR3 is CASSLREVRGNTIYF. The CDR3 DNA is TGTGCCAGCAGCTTACGGGAAGTGAGAGGAAACACCATATATTTT.

The gene calls are TRBV21-1 and TRBJ2-6; the D segment call TRBD2 is taken from the table without a DNA check. TRBV21-1 is described as a pseudogene. The CDR3 covers 20 residues. The CDR3 here is CASSNTLGGSIECGANVLTF. The CDR3 bases are TGTGCCAGCAGCAATACCTTGGGGGGGAGCATTGAGTGTGGGGCCAACGTCCTGACTTTC.

The V gene is TRBV5-1, the J gene TRBJ2-3; maybe TRBD2 (5 bases). CDR3 length: 16 residues. The germline V and J ends were trimmed by 7 bases and 0 bases, with 18 bases remaining between them. The germline gives CDR1 SGHRS, CDR2 YFSETQ. DNA of the CDR3: TGCGCCAGCCCCCAGGACTCTCCCTCCAGCACAGATACGCAGTATTTT. It encodes CASPQDSPSSTDTQYF. Complete variable domain (other parts from reference TRBV5-1 and TRBJ2-3): KAGVTQTPRYLIKTRGQQVTLSCSPISGHRSVSWYQQTPGQGLQFLFEYFSETQRNKGNFPGRFSGRQFSNSRSEMNVSTLELGDSALYLCASPQDSPSSTDTQYFGPGTRLTVL.

The chain links TRBV4-1 to TRBJ2-3; the match to TRBD2 covers 8 bases. The germline V gene encodes CDR1 MGHRA and CDR2 YSYEKL. The CDR3 sequence is 15 residues long. V was clipped by 1 base and J by 5 bases; unmatched bases: 5. CDR3 bases: TGCGCCAGCAGCCAAGTACTAGCGGTTCTAGATACGCAGTATTTT. It yields the protein CASSQVLAVLDTQYF.

This clone is a singleton in its sample. The rearrangement uses TRBV7-9 and TRBJ2-3; 8 bases are a match to TRBD2. The CDR3 length is 15 residues. Germline CDR1 SEHNR, CDR2 FQNEAQ (reference sequence). Trimming cost V 5 bases and J 4 bases; bases outside gene matches: 8. The CDR3 DNA sequence: TGTGCCAGCAGCATAACTAGCGGTGGTTCAGATACGCAGTATTTT. It is translated as CASSITSGGSDTQYF.

The CDR3 region has the DNA TGCAGCGTCCCAGGGGCCTATGGCTACACCTTC. The encoded protein is CSVPGAYGYTF. The chain links TRBV29-1 to TRBJ1-2, with D tentatively TRBD1 (6 bases). The CDR3 has 11 amino acids. Germline V gene lookup returns CDR1 SQVTM and CDR2 ANQGSEA. V gave up 6 bases and J gave up 4 bases, with 9 bases separating them. The complete variable domain, with remaining parts taken from reference TRBV29-1 and TRBJ1-2, reads SAVISQKPSRDICQRGTSLTIQCQVDSQVTMMFWYRQQPGQSLTLIATANQGSEATYESGFVIDKFPISRPNLTFSTLTVSNMSPEDSSIYLCSVPGAYGYTFGSGTRLTVV.

The V and J genes are TRBV30 and TRBJ2-7; 14 bases fit TRBD2. V lost 6 bases, J lost 6 bases, and 7 bases stayed unmatched. There are 14 residues in the CDR3. CDR1 GTSNPN and CDR2 SVGIG come from the germline V gene (reference sequence). The CDR3 sequence is CACVGLAGVSEQYF. The DNA for the CDR3 is TGTGCCTGCGTGGGACTAGCGGGAGTCAGCGAGCAGTACTTC.

The chain joins TRBV2 to TRBJ1-2; D gene uncertain. Germline assignment: CDR1 SNHLY and CDR2 FYNNEI. CDR3 length: 14 residues. Trimming shortened V by 7 bases and J by 0 bases, and 12 bases separated the two germline ends. The CDR3 protein is CASNGRTTNYGYTF. DNA for the CDR3: TGTGCCAGCAATGGGAGAACTACTAACTATGGCTACACCTTC. Filled out from reference TRBV2 and TRBJ1-2, the complete variable domain reads EPEVTQTPSHQVTQMGQEVILRCVPISNHLYFYWYRQILGQKVEFLVSFYNNEISEKSEIFDDQFSVERPDGSNFTLKIRSTKLEDSAMYFCASNGRTTNYGYTFGSGTRLTVV.

The chain combines TRBV18 with TRBJ1-3, with D maybe TRBD1 (6 bases). Trimming left V 3 bases short and J 0 bases short, with 6 bases between. Germline CDR1 is KGHSH and CDR2 is LQKENI. CDR3 length: 14 residues. The CDR3 nucleotides read TGTGCCAGCTCACCGGACAGCTCTGGAAACACCATATATTTT. It is translated as CASSPDSSGNTIYF. Drawing the rest from reference TRBV18 and TRBJ1-3, the complete variable domain is NAGVMQNPRHLVRRRGQEARLRCSPMKGHSHVYWYRQLPEEGLKFMVYLQKENIIDESGMPKERFSAEFPKEGPSILRIQQVVRGDSAAYFCASSPDSSGNTIYFGEGSWLTVV.

This clone was observed at least ten times. The genes are TRBV4-1 and TRBJ2-7, with a tentative D call TRBD1 (6 bases). Germline assignment: CDR1 MGHRA and CDR2 YSYEKL. CDR3 length: 17 amino acids. V was trimmed by 1 base and J by 0 bases, leaving 16 bases between them. This CDR3 is CASSQGVPGEGSYEQYF. The CDR3 region has the DNA TGCGCCAGCAGCCAAGGGGTACCAGGGGAAGGCTCCTACGAGCAGTACTTC.

V is TRBV4-3 and J is TRBJ2-1; 7 bases align to TRBD2. CDR1 and CDR2 (germline): LGHNA, YSLEER. The junction had 4 bases not matched to a gene; V was cut back by 2 bases and J by 0 bases. The CDR3 covers 16 residues. The CDR3 DNA reads as TGCGCCAGCAGCCAATCCAGCGGGAACTCCTACAATGAGCAGTTCTTC. Protein sequence: CASSQSSGNSYNEQFF.

V usage is TRBV24-1 and J usage is TRBJ2-1; 12 positions agree with TRBD2. The V segment lost 10 bases and the J segment 8 bases; nucleotides outside the gene matches: 11. This CDR3 contains 15 residues. CDR1 is KGHDR and CDR2 is SFDVKD in the germline V gene. DNA of the CDR3: TGTGCCACGGGCCTGACTAGCGGGAGCGCGGATGAGCAGTTCTTC. Its translation: CATGLTSGSADEQFF.

The chain joins TRBV10-3 to TRBJ2-7, with 7 bases lining up with TRBD1. CDR1 is ENHRY, CDR2 SYGVKD, per germline. The V gene end was trimmed by 8 bases and the J gene end by 2 bases; junction bases not matched to a gene: 9. This CDR3 has 14 amino acids. The CDR3 sequence: CAISPVTGAYEQYF. DNA of the CDR3: TGTGCCATCTCGCCGGTTACAGGGGCCTACGAGCAGTACTTC.

This clone was seen only once. The chain is built from TRBV2 and TRBJ2-7, with D uncertain. Germline CDR1 SNHLY, CDR2 FYNNEI. The CDR3 has 11 amino acids. With 5 bases removed from V and 3 bases from J, the gap between germline ends came to 5 bases. CDR3 in DNA: TGTGCCAGCAGTCTTTACTACGAGCAGTACTTC. Protein sequence: CASSLYYEQYF.

The gene calls are TRBV5-4 and TRBJ2-7; 8 bases match TRBD2. This CDR3 is built from 14 residues. Trimming at V came to 4 bases and at J to 6 bases, leaving 9 bases not matched to a gene. The germline gives CDR1 SGHNT, CDR2 YYREEE (reference sequence). The DNA of the CDR3 is TGTGCCAGCAGCCCTACTAGCGGAGCTACCGAGCAGTACTTC. It codes for CASSPTSGATEQYF.

This chain uses TRBV18 with TRBJ2-2, with TRBD2 matching over 11 bases. V lost 2 bases, J lost 0 bases, and 2 bases stayed unmatched. The length of the CDR3 is 17 residues. Germline V CDR1 and CDR2: KGHSH, LQKENI. This CDR3 reads CASSPTSGGPNTGELFF. As DNA, the CDR3 is TGTGCCAGCTCACCAACTAGCGGGGGACCGAACACCGGGGAGCTGTTTTTT. Variable domain in full (rest from reference TRBV18 and TRBJ2-2): NAGVMQNPRHLVRRRGQEARLRCSPMKGHSHVYWYRQLPEEGLKFMVYLQKENIIDESGMPKERFSAEFPKEGPSILRIQQVVRGDSAAYFCASSPTSGGPNTGELFFGEGSRLTVL.